These 9 T cell receptor beta chains share one sample of origin, sequenced in a study of blood T cell repertoires in COVID-19. The protocol was immunoSEQ multiplex PCR, while the TCRdb copy is restricted to in-frame clones and leaves out a portion. The repertoire includes around 250,000 clones, 85% to 90% of them detected once, and about 2% sits in the top ten. Material: peripheral blood. These TCRs come from a woman aged 55-75 years with COVID-19, enrolled during active disease.

The chain combines TRBV5-4 with TRBJ1-2; 8 bases are a match to TRBD1. The CDR3 consists of 13 residues. Trimming removed 4 bases from V and 8 bases from J; junction bases left unmatched: 7. Germline values: CDR1 SGHNT, CDR2 YYREEE (reference sequence). This CDR3 is CASSPRTGRGYTF. CDR3 DNA: TGTGCCAGCAGCCCTAGGACAGGGCGGGGCTACACCTTC.

CDR3 DNA: TGCGCCAGCAGCCTCAGACAGGGGGAAACTGAAGCTTTCTTT. It encodes CASSLRQGETEAFF. V gene TRBV5-1 combines with J gene TRBJ1-1, with 9 bases aligning to TRBD1. Germline V lookup: CDR1 SGHRS, CDR2 YFSETQ. The CDR3 covers 14 residues. The V segment lost 4 bases and the J segment 5 bases; nucleotides outside the gene matches: 6.

This clone was detected once. The V call is TRBV18, the J call TRBJ1-2, with TRBD1 as a possible D gene (6 bases). V was shortened by 3 bases and J by 0 bases, with 8 bases between the two germline ends. Looked up from germline, CDR1 is KGHSH and CDR2 is LQKENI. The CDR3 spans 14 residues. The CDR3: CASSPGATNYGYTF. The CDR3 DNA reads as TGTGCCAGCTCACCGGGGGCCACTAACTATGGCTACACCTTC. Combining the CDR3 with reference TRBV18 and TRBJ1-2 gives the whole variable domain NAGVMQNPRHLVRRRGQEARLRCSPMKGHSHVYWYRQLPEEGLKFMVYLQKENIIDESGMPKERFSAEFPKEGPSILRIQQVVRGDSAAYFCASSPGATNYGYTFGSGTRLTVV.

The chain has TRBV15 and TRBJ2-5; D uncertain. The CDR3 has 13 amino acids. CDR1 and CDR2 from the germline V gene are LNHNV and YYDKDF (reference sequence). Trimming shortened V by 5 bases and J by 5 bases, and 12 bases separated the two germline ends. The CDR3 loop reads CATSARSPETQYF. In nucleotides, the CDR3 is TGTGCCACCAGCGCCCGCAGTCCTGAGACCCAGTACTTC.

The V and J genes are TRBV4-2 and TRBJ1-2, with D unclear. The germline CDR1 and CDR2 sequences are LGHNA and YNFKEQ. The ends were cut back, 4 bases at V and 2 bases at J, with 11 bases in the middle. The CDR3 sequence is 14 residues long. The CDR3 is CASSPGGGNYGYTF. The CDR3 DNA reads TGTGCCAGCAGCCCTGGCGGAGGGAACTATGGCTACACCTTC.

V usage is TRBV4-1 and J usage is TRBJ1-1; TRBD1 matches at 9 bases. CDR3 length: 15 residues. Germline V gene data show CDR1 as MGHRA and CDR2 as YSYEKL. The J segment lost 10 bases and the V segment lost 4 bases, leaving 13 bases of the junction unmatched. CDR3 sequence: CASSRPTGGEVGAFF. The CDR3 DNA follows: TGCGCCAGCAGCCGACCTACAGGGGGCGAAGTTGGAGCTTTCTTT.

The chain carries TRBV7-9 and TRBJ1-2, with 7 nucleotides matching TRBD1. J gave up 4 bases and V 6 bases, and 8 bases lay outside the gene matches. Per germline, CDR1 SEHNR and CDR2 FQNEAQ (reference sequence). The CDR3 is 14 amino acids. CDR3 nucleotide sequence: TGTGCCAGCAGAGATGGGACAGAGAGCTATGGCTACACCTTC. It translates to CASRDGTESYGYTF.

This clone was detected a few times. The chain recombines TRBV7-3 with TRBJ2-3; 8 nucleotides agree with TRBD2. With 4 bases clipped from V and 0 bases from J, the junction kept 6 bases outside the gene matches. CDR3 length: 16 amino acids. CDR1 is SGHTA and CDR2 is FQGTGA in the germline V gene. In DNA form, the CDR3 reads TGTGCCAGCAGCTGGGGGACTAGGCGGAGCACAGATACGCAGTATTTT. Protein sequence: CASSWGTRRSTDTQYF.

V is TRBV29-1 and J is TRBJ2-7; perhaps TRBD1 as D (5 bases). Germline V gives CDR1 SQVTM, CDR2 ANQGSEA. V lost 6 bases, J lost 5 bases, and 14 bases lay in between. CDR3 length: 12 residues. The CDR3 DNA reads TGCAGCGTAGAGAAGGGGTTTGACGAGCAGTACTTC. This codes for CSVEKGFDEQYF.